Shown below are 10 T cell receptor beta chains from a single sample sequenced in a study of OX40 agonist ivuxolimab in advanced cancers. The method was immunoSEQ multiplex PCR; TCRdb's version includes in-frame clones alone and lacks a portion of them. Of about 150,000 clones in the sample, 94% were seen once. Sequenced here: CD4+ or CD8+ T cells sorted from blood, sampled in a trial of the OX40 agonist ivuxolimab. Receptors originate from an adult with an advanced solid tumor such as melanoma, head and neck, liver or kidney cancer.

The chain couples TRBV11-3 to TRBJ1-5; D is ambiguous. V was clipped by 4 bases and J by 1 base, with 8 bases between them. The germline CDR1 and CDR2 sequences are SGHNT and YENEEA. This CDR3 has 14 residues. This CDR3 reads CASSWRRSNQPQHF. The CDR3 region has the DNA TGTGCCAGCAGCTGGAGACGGAGCAATCAGCCCCAGCATTTT. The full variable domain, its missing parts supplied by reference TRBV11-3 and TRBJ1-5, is EAGVVQSPRYKIIEKKQPVAFWCNPISGHNTLYWYLQNLGQGPELLIRYENEEAVDDSQLPKDRFSAERLKGVDSTLKIQPAELGDSAVYLCASSWRRSNQPQHFGDGTRLSIL.

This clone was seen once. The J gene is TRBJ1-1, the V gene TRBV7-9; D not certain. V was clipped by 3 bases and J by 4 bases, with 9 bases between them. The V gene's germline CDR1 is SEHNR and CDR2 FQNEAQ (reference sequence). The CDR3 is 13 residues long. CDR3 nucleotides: TGTGCCAGCAGCTTTAATCTCCGCACTGAAGCTTTCTTT. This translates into CASSFNLRTEAFF.

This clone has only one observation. The CDR3 loop is CASSQGRLEDTQYF. The CDR3, as DNA: TGCGCCAGCAGCCAGGGACGTCTTGAGGATACGCAGTATTTT. The gene calls are TRBV4-1 and TRBJ2-3; D tentatively reads TRBD1 or TRBD2 (5 bases each). Trimming left V 3 bases short and J 6 bases short, with 13 bases between. CDR1 is MGHRA and CDR2 is YSYEKL in the germline V gene. This CDR3 has 14 residues.

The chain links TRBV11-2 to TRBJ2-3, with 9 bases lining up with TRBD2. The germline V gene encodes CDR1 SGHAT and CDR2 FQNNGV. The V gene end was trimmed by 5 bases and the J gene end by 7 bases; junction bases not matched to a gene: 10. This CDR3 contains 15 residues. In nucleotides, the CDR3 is TGTGCCAGCAGCCCACTGGGCGGGGGGGACCATACGCAGTATTTT. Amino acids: CASSPLGGGDHTQYF.

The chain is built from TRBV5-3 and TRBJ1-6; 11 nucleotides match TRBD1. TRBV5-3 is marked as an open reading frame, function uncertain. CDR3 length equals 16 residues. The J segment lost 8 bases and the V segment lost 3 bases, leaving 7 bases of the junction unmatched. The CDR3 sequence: CARSCSGQGVDSPLHF. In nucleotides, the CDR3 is TGTGCCAGAAGCTGCTCGGGACAGGGGGTCGATTCACCCCTCCACTTT.

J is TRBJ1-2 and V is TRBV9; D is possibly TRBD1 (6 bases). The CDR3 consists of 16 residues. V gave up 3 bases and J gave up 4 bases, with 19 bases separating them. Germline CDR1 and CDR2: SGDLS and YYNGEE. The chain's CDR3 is CASSAIGGGSGYGYTF. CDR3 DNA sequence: TGTGCCAGCAGCGCCATCGGGGGGGGCAGTGGCTATGGCTACACCTTC.

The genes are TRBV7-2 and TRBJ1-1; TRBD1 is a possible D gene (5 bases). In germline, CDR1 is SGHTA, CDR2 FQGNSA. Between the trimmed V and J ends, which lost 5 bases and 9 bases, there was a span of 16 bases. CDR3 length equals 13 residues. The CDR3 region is CASSHEAGFKAFF. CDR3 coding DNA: TGTGCCAGCAGCCACGAAGCAGGGTTTAAAGCTTTCTTT.

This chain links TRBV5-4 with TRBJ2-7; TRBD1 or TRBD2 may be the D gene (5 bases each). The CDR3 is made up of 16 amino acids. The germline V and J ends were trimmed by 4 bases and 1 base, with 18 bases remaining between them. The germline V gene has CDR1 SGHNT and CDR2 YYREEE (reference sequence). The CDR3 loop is CASSLNPGRTSYEQYF. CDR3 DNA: TGTGCCAGCAGCCTGAATCCGGGACGGACTTCCTACGAGCAGTACTTC.

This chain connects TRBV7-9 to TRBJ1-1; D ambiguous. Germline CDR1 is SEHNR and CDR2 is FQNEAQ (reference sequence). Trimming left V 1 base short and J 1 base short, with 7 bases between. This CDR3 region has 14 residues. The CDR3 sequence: CASSLGATNTEAFF. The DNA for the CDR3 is TGTGCCAGCAGCTTAGGAGCAACGAACACTGAAGCTTTCTTT.

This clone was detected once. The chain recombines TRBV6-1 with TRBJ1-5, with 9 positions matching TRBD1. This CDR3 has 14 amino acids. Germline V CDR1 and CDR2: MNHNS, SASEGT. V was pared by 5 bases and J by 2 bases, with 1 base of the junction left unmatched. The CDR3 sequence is CASSRTGGNQPQHF. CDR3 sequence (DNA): TGTGCCAGCAGTCGGACAGGGGGCAATCAGCCCCAGCATTTT.